The 25 T cell receptor beta chains below were found in one sample sequenced in a study of OX40 agonist ivuxolimab in advanced cancers. TCRdb's table, derived via immunoSEQ multiplex PCR, lists solely in-frame clones and lacks some. The table has roughly 74,000 clones, 94% seen once; the top ten hold 20%. This specimen consisted of CD4+ or CD8+ T cells sorted from blood, obtained in a trial of the OX40 agonist ivuxolimab. The source is an adult with an advanced solid tumor such as melanoma, head and neck, liver or kidney cancer.

This rearrangement joins TRBV15 to TRBJ1-1, with a possible D match to TRBD1 (5 bases). Trimming shortened V by 0 bases and J by 4 bases, and 12 bases separated the two germline ends. CDR3 length: 15 amino acids. Germline CDR1 reads LNHNV; CDR2 reads YYDKDF (reference sequence). The CDR3 bases are TGTGCCACCAGCAGAGATCGGGGGTTTGGCACTGAAGCTTTCTTT. Translated, it gives CATSRDRGFGTEAFF.

This chain connects TRBV28 to TRBJ2-5; D gene uncertain. The tail of the sequence fits TRBJ2-7 better, so the J call may be wrong. This CDR3 region has 12 residues. Germline loops: CDR1 MDHEN, CDR2 SYDVKM. DNA of the CDR3: TGTGCCAGCACTTACCCTCCCTCCGAGCAGTACTTC. Its protein product is CASTYPPSEQYF.

The chain combines TRBV6-6 with TRBJ1-5; 7 bases agree with TRBD1. V was clipped by 7 bases and J by 0 bases; unmatched bases: 3. The CDR3 totals 14 residues. Germline CDR1 and CDR2: MNHNY and SVGAGI (reference sequence). The CDR3 nucleotides read TGTGCCAGCATTACAGGGGCTAGCAATCAGCCCCAGCATTTT. Translation: CASITGASNQPQHF.

The chain links TRBV27 to TRBJ2-7; 9 nucleotides agree with TRBD1. The CDR3 is 14 amino acids. The ends lost 4 bases at V and 3 bases at J; junction bases unmatched: 4. The germline CDR1 and CDR2 sequences are MNHEY and SMNVEV (reference sequence). The CDR3 bases are TGTGCCAGCAGTTCCCCGGGACAGGGCTACGAGCAGTACTTC. Its protein product is CASSSPGQGYEQYF.

V usage is TRBV5-4 and J usage is TRBJ2-7, with TRBD1 matching over 7 bases. J lost 5 bases, V lost 7 bases, and 15 bases had no gene match. This CDR3 is 15 amino acids long. In germline, CDR1 is SGHNT, CDR2 YYREEE (reference sequence). The CDR3 loop is CASEERGQGNHEQYF. CDR3 sequence (DNA): TGTGCCAGCGAAGAGAGGGGGCAGGGGAACCACGAGCAGTACTTC.

This chain links TRBV5-1 with TRBJ2-1; D possibly matches TRBD1 or TRBD2 (5 bases each). This CDR3 region has 14 residues. Germline V gene data show CDR1 as SGHRS and CDR2 as YFSETQ. V was cut by 2 bases and J by 2 bases, with 8 bases left in between. The DNA for the CDR3 is TGCGCCAGCAGCTTTGGGGACCCCTACAATGAGCAGTTCTTC. It is translated as CASSFGDPYNEQFF.

This clone was seen just once. The rearrangement links TRBV9 to TRBJ1-4; D is unclear. CDR3 size: 17 residues. Trimming shortened V by 0 bases and J by 0 bases, and 12 bases separated the two germline ends. The germline V gene has CDR1 SGDLS and CDR2 YYNGEE. CDR3 amino acids: CASSVGPGMATNEKLFF. The CDR3, as DNA: TGTGCCAGCAGCGTAGGTCCGGGAATGGCAACTAATGAAAAACTGTTTTTT.

This clone counts as medium-sized. The genes are TRBV9 and TRBJ1-1; D unresolved. The V and J ends lost 0 bases and 3 bases respectively, with 3 bases between them. CDR1 is SGDLS and CDR2 is YYNGEE in the germline V gene. This CDR3 comprises 12 residues. The CDR3 bases are TGTGCCAGCAGCGTAGGGGACACTGAAGCTTTCTTT. This sequence encodes CASSVGDTEAFF.

V and J are TRBV7-2 and TRBJ2-3, with TRBD2 matching over 12 bases. The V gene's germline CDR1 is SGHTA and CDR2 FQGNSA. V trimming: 3 bases; J trimming: 2 bases; junction bases outside the gene matches: 9. The CDR3 consists of 18 residues. CDR3 region: CASSLPSSGGESTDTQYF. DNA of the CDR3: TGTGCCAGCAGCTTGCCTTCTAGCGGGGGGGAATCCACAGATACGCAGTATTTT.

The chain has TRBV9 and TRBJ2-1; a weak D match, TRBD2 (6 bases). This CDR3 region has 15 residues. The germline CDR1 and CDR2 sequences are SGDLS and YYNGEE. V lost 1 base, J lost 0 bases, and 8 bases lay in between. Here the CDR3 reads CASSVTGSSYNEQFF. For the CDR3, the DNA is TGTGCCAGCAGCGTAACCGGGAGCTCCTACAATGAGCAGTTCTTC.

The genes are TRBV29-1 and TRBJ1-1; 8 bases line up with TRBD1. Germline lookup yields CDR1 SQVTM and CDR2 ANQGSEA. Trimming took 4 bases from V and 3 from J; bases not matched to a gene: 7. This CDR3 region has 14 residues. CDR3 in amino acids: CSVVRLTGDTEAFF. CDR3 bases: TGCAGCGTTGTCAGACTGACAGGGGACACTGAAGCTTTCTTT.

V and J are TRBV5-8 and TRBJ2-3; 8 bases match TRBD1. CDR3 length: 16 amino acids. Germline-derived CDR1 and CDR2 are SGHTS and YDEGEE. Germline trimming cut 0 bases from V and 0 bases from J; bases unmatched to any gene: 3. The CDR3 region is CASSLGTGTSTDTQYF. The DNA of the CDR3 is TGTGCCAGCAGCTTGGGGACAGGGACTAGCACAGATACGCAGTATTTT.

This chain uses TRBV4-3 with TRBJ2-7; D gene unclear. V shed 2 bases and J shed 6 bases, with 17 bases lying between them. The CDR3 extends over 15 amino acids. Germline V CDR1 and CDR2: LGHNA, YSLEER. CDR3 region: CASSQITSVGVEQYF. The CDR3 DNA sequence: TGCGCCAGCAGCCAAATTACCAGCGTTGGTGTCGAGCAGTACTTC.

The J gene is TRBJ1-2, the V gene TRBV25-1; tentatively, D is TRBD1 (5 bases). The CDR3 extends over 13 amino acids. Trimming left V 7 bases short and J 6 bases short, with 15 bases between. Germline V lookup: CDR1 MGHDK, CDR2 SYGVNS. CDR3 DNA: TGTGCCAGCAACGGTCCCAGGGTCCATGGCTACACCTTC. Its translation is CASNGPRVHGYTF.

The chain has TRBV19 and TRBJ2-3; D is possibly TRBD1 (7 bases). Germline values: CDR1 LNHDA, CDR2 SQIVND (reference sequence). Trimming took off 6 bases at V and 3 bases at J, with 16 bases between the two ends. The CDR3 has 15 amino acids. CDR3 sequence: CASSLTGTLTDTQYF. CDR3 nucleotides: TGTGCCAGTAGCTTGACAGGGACTTTGACAGATACGCAGTATTTT.

The chain has TRBV10-2 and TRBJ2-5; no definite D call. The germline gives CDR1 WSHSY, CDR2 SAAADI. The CDR3 length is 13 residues. Trimming stripped 8 bases from V and 1 base from J, with 11 bases between. CDR3 nucleotides: TGCGCCAGCGCAACGTTGGTCCAAGAGACCCAGTACTTC. It is translated as CASATLVQETQYF.

The chain carries TRBV7-2 and TRBJ2-1; TRBD2 aligns across 8 bases. CDR3 size: 17 residues. V lost 1 base to trimming and J lost 0 bases; unmatched junction nucleotides: 5. Germline V gives CDR1 SGHTA, CDR2 FQGNSA. The CDR3 nucleotides are TGTGCCAGCAGCTTAGTGGGGCGGGAGGTCTCCTACAATGAGCAGTTCTTC. Its protein is CASSLVGREVSYNEQFF.

The gene calls are TRBV19 and TRBJ1-1, with 7 bases that match TRBD1. Per the germline V gene, CDR1 is LNHDA and CDR2 is SQIVND (reference sequence). V lost 10 bases to trimming and J lost 0 bases; unmatched junction nucleotides: 5. This CDR3 contains 13 residues. CDR3 loop: CATQGGLNTEAFF. The CDR3 DNA is TGTGCCACCCAAGGGGGCTTGAACACTGAAGCTTTCTTT.

Comments on this clone: This same CDR3 is encoded by further DNA sequences in the sample. The V gene is TRBV4-1, the J gene TRBJ2-7, with a possible D match to TRBD1 (6 bases). Germline CDR1 is MGHRA and CDR2 is YSYEKL. The V gene lost 0 bases and the J gene lost 7 bases, with 16 bases spanning the gap. The CDR3 runs 15 residues. CDR3 residues: CASSQEETGPYEQYF. CDR3 DNA sequence: TGCGCCAGCAGCCAAGAAGAGACAGGTCCATATGAGCAGTACTTC.

The chain employs TRBV7-6 and TRBJ2-7; 7 nucleotides agree with TRBD1. Per the germline V gene, CDR1 is SGHVS and CDR2 is FNYEAQ. The CDR3 contains 13 residues. V shed 5 bases, J shed 7 bases, and the junction held 8 bases outside the gene matches. The CDR3: CASSPVQGYEQYF. The CDR3, as DNA: TGTGCCAGCAGCCCCGTACAGGGGTATGAGCAGTACTTC.

The genes are TRBV7-6 and TRBJ1-2; unclear D gene. Trimming took 5 bases from V and 3 from J, leaving 19 bases between them. The CDR3 sequence is 16 residues long. From germline, CDR1 is SGHVS and CDR2 FNYEAQ. CDR3 protein: CASSPSGSVLDYGYTF. For the CDR3, the DNA is TGTGCCAGCAGCCCCTCTGGTTCAGTCTTGGACTATGGCTACACCTTC.

This chain uses TRBV5-4 with TRBJ2-3; possible D gene TRBD2, 6 bases. There are 13 residues in the CDR3. Germline V gives CDR1 SGHNT, CDR2 YYREEE (reference sequence). Trimming took off 4 bases at V and 4 bases at J, with 10 bases between the two ends. DNA of the CDR3: TGTGCCAGCAGCCTGGGGGGTCCAGATACGCAGTATTTT. This sequence encodes CASSLGGPDTQYF.

The chain recombines TRBV7-9 with TRBJ2-5, with 7 bases aligning to TRBD1. Germline lookup yields CDR1 SEHNR and CDR2 FQNEAQ (reference sequence). Trimming removed 4 bases from V and 5 bases from J; junction bases left unmatched: 7. This CDR3 spans 14 amino acids. CDR3 nucleotide sequence: TGTGCCAGCAGCTCTAGACAGGGAACGGAGACCCAGTACTTC. Its protein is CASSSRQGTETQYF.

The V and J genes are TRBV6-1 and TRBJ1-1; no clear D gene. This CDR3 spans 12 amino acids. Trimming stripped 7 bases from V and 4 bases from J, with 10 bases between. Germline values: CDR1 MNHNS, CDR2 SASEGT. In nucleotides, the CDR3 is TGTGCCAGCACCGAAGACCGCACTGAAGCTTTCTTT. Its translation: CASTEDRTEAFF.

The chain joins TRBV5-8 to TRBJ2-7, with 9 bases lining up with TRBD2. The germline V gene has CDR1 SGHTS and CDR2 YDEGEE. The J segment lost 6 bases and the V segment lost 2 bases, leaving 18 bases of the junction unmatched. The CDR3 sequence is 18 residues long. CDR3 protein: CASSFLALRGGRLTEQYF. CDR3 DNA sequence: TGTGCCAGCAGCTTCCTCGCGTTGCGGGGGGGCAGGCTCACCGAGCAGTACTTC.